The next 27 T cell receptor beta chains were all read from a single sample in a study of blood T cells in healthy people across ages. Primers used in a second PCR of roughly 6 to 12 cycles were a sample-barcoded 5' primer and a J-beta primer mix. TCRdb analysed the 5' RACE reads with MiXCR anew, one entry per CDR3 protein. This table has 600,000 to 900,000 distinct CDR3 sequences, roughly 25% appearing once. These data also formed part of another study, on T cells of mothers and their children.

Sequencing input: blood. The receptors stem from a boy between 5 and 17 years old in good health.

The chain joins TRBV12-3 or TRBV12-4 to TRBJ2-5; D is ambiguous. There are 12 residues in the CDR3. Between the trimmed V and J ends, which lost 10 bases and 7 bases, there was a span of 16 bases. DNA for the CDR3: TGTGCCACCATGACTGACCCCGGGACCCAGTACTTC. As protein: CATMTDPGTQYF.

In regard to this clonotype: A read error is likely, as this CDR3 ends without the conserved phenylalanine or tryptophan. The chain uses TRBV20-1 and TRBJ1-2; possibly TRBD1 for D (6 bases). V lost 6 bases and J 8 bases, leaving 13 bases between the germline ends. Per germline, CDR1 DFQATT and CDR2 SNEGSKA (reference sequence). The CDR3 is made up of 11 amino acids. The CDR3 loop is CSARGISGYTL. The DNA for the CDR3 is TGCAGTGCGAGGGGGATTTCGGGCTACACCCTC.

In this sample, this clonotype turned up a few times. The chain is built from TRBV29-1 and TRBJ2-5, with 8 bases that match TRBD1. The germline gives CDR1 SQVTM, CDR2 ANQGSEA. The CDR3 runs 13 residues. The V segment lost 4 bases and the J segment 3 bases; nucleotides outside the gene matches: 4. The CDR3 DNA reads as TGCAGCGTTGCCCAGGGGGCTGAAGAGACCCAGTACTTC. Translation: CSVAQGAEETQYF.

The chain recombines TRBV5-1 with TRBJ2-5; 9 bases are a match to TRBD2. The CDR3 consists of 15 residues. V was clipped by 3 bases and J by 4 bases; unmatched bases: 7. Per the germline V gene, CDR1 is SGHRS and CDR2 is YFSETQ. The CDR3 nucleotides read TGCGCCAGCAGCTCGGGACTAGCAGCGCCAGAGACCCAGTACTTC. Its protein product is CASSSGLAAPETQYF. Full variable domain (remainder filled in from reference TRBV5-1 and TRBJ2-5): KAGVTQTPRYLIKTRGQQVTLSCSPISGHRSVSWYQQTPGQGLQFLFEYFSETQRNKGNFPGRFSGRQFSNSRSEMNVSTLELGDSALYLCASSSGLAAPETQYFGPGTRLLVL.

This clonotype was found a few times. The chain has TRBV7-3 and TRBJ2-5; D is ambiguous. CDR1 and CDR2 from the germline V gene are SGHTA and FQGTGA. V lost 2 bases and J lost 5, with 9 bases in between. The CDR3 is 13 residues long. The CDR3: CASSLARAETQYF. In DNA form, the CDR3 reads TGTGCCAGCAGCTTAGCCCGGGCTGAGACCCAGTACTTC. Based on the CDR3 plus reference TRBV7-3 and TRBJ2-5, the full variable domain is GAGVSQTPSNKVTEKGKYVELRCDPISGHTALYWYRQSLGQGPEFLIYFQGTGAADDSGLPNDRFFAVRPEGSVSTLKIQRTERGDSAVYLCASSLARAETQYFGPGTRLLVL.

V is TRBV6-5 and J is TRBJ2-3, with D unclear. Trimming left V 2 bases short and J 5 bases short, with 14 bases between. The germline V gene has CDR1 MNHEY and CDR2 SVGAGI. CDR3 length: 15 residues. CDR3 in amino acids: CASSYRAATRDTQYF. The CDR3 nucleotides are TGTGCCAGCAGTTACCGGGCGGCTACACGAGATACGCAGTATTTT.

This clonotype was picked up a small number of times. The chain employs TRBV5-1 and TRBJ2-1; the match to TRBD2 covers 10 bases. The J segment lost 5 bases and the V segment lost 0 bases, leaving 5 bases of the junction unmatched. This CDR3 is built from 16 residues. CDR1 is SGHRS and CDR2 is YFSETQ in the germline V gene. In DNA form, the CDR3 reads TGCGCCAGCAGCTTGGCCCCTAGCGGGGGTGACAATGAGCAGTTCTTC. Translating gives CASSLAPSGGDNEQFF.

CDR3 region: CASQTGTYSEQYF. As DNA, the CDR3 is TGTGCCAGCCAGACAGGCACCTACTCCGAGCAGTACTTC. The V and J genes are TRBV28 and TRBJ2-7; possibly TRBD1 for D (6 bases). Per the germline V gene, CDR1 is MDHEN and CDR2 is SYDVKM. V was shortened by 8 bases and J by 6 bases, with 17 bases between the two germline ends. The CDR3 extends over 13 amino acids. The full variable domain, rest sourced from reference TRBV28 and TRBJ2-7, is DVKVTQSSRYLVKRTGEKVFLECVQDMDHENMFWYRQDPGLGLRLIYFSYDVKMKEKGDIPEGYSVSREKKERFSLILESASTNQTSMYLCASQTGTYSEQYFGPGTRLTVT.

This clonotype has just a few counts. This chain uses TRBV14 with TRBJ2-6; D is perhaps TRBD1 or TRBD2 (5 bases each). V was shortened by 0 bases and J by 4 bases, with 13 bases between the two germline ends. Germline CDR1 is SGHDN and CDR2 is FVKESK. This CDR3 has 17 amino acids. The CDR3 loop is CASSQEAQGAGANVLTF. The CDR3 nucleotides read TGTGCCAGCAGCCAAGAGGCCCAGGGAGCCGGGGCCAACGTCCTGACTTTC.

The rearrangement joins TRBV4-1 to TRBJ1-5; no firm D call. The CDR3 is 15 amino acids. Germline V gene data show CDR1 as MGHRA and CDR2 as YSYEKL. V was trimmed by 1 base and J by 2 bases, leaving 9 bases between them. The CDR3 DNA reads TGCGCCAGCAGCCAAGTAACCCTCCGCAATCAGCCCCAGCATTTT. It codes for CASSQVTLRNQPQHF.

The chain couples TRBV7-6 to TRBJ2-5; either TRBD1 or TRBD2 may supply D (5 bases each). The end of the DNA fits TRBJ2-7 better, so the J call may be wrong. Germline V gives CDR1 SGHVS, CDR2 FNYEAQ. The CDR3 spans 15 residues. CDR3 loop: CASSLLRDGSYEQYF. The CDR3 bases are TGTGCCAGCAGCTTGCTCCGGGACGGCTCCTACGAGCAGTACTTC.

The rearrangement joins TRBV30 to TRBJ2-7, with D perhaps TRBD2 (6 bases). The V and J ends lost 6 bases and 0 bases respectively, with 15 bases between them. The length of the CDR3 is 14 residues. CDR1 and CDR2 from the germline V gene are GTSNPN and SVGIG (reference sequence). CDR3 amino acids: CACKGDSNSYEQYF. In DNA, the CDR3 is TGTGCCTGTAAAGGGGACTCCAACTCCTACGAGCAGTACTTC.

In its sample, this clonotype was seen a few times. This rearrangement joins TRBV20-1 to TRBJ2-5, with D unclear. The DNA end is more similar to TRBJ2-1, so the J call may be wrong. Germline V gives CDR1 DFQATT, CDR2 SNEGSKA (reference sequence). CDR3 length: 12 residues. The CDR3 reads CSARVRLEEQFF. CDR3 coding DNA: TGCAGTGCTCGAGTTCGACTCGAAGAGCAGTTCTTC.

This chain connects TRBV11-2 to TRBJ2-2; 11 nucleotides agree with TRBD1. This CDR3 is 18 amino acids long. V trimming: 1 base; J trimming: 1 base; junction bases outside the gene matches: 5. Germline loops: CDR1 SGHAT, CDR2 FQNNGV. Here the CDR3 reads CASSLGTGGVLNTGELFF. In DNA, the CDR3 is TGTGCCAGCAGCTTAGGGACAGGGGGCGTCCTGAACACCGGGGAGCTGTTTTTT.

The rearrangement links TRBV24-1 to TRBJ2-1; D is tentatively TRBD1 or TRBD2 (5 bases each). Trimming shortened V by 9 bases and J by 9 bases, and 17 bases separated the two germline ends. CDR1 KGHDR and CDR2 SFDVKD come from the germline V gene. This CDR3 comprises 13 residues. The DNA of the CDR3 is TGTGCCACCGGGACCCAGGAAGGGCGTGAGCAGTTCTTC. Amino acid sequence: CATGTQEGREQFF.

This clonotype occurred a few times. CDR3 in amino acids: CASSLTGGRTGNTIYF. CDR3 nucleotide sequence: TGTGCCAGCAGCCTCACGGGTGGAAGAACTGGAAACACCATATATTTT. V is TRBV7-6 and J is TRBJ1-3; D remains ambiguous. With 5 bases removed from V and 2 bases from J, the gap between germline ends came to 16 bases. The V gene's germline CDR1 is SGHVS and CDR2 FNYEAQ. The CDR3 length is 16 residues.

V gene TRBV5-1 combines with J gene TRBJ2-3; 10 positions match TRBD2. The J segment lost 0 bases and the V segment lost 2 bases, leaving 3 bases of the junction unmatched. Germline V gene data show CDR1 as SGHRS and CDR2 as YFSETQ. This CDR3 has 16 residues. CDR3 loop: CASSFTSGASTDTQYF. The CDR3 DNA reads as TGCGCCAGCAGCTTTACTAGCGGGGCGAGCACAGATACGCAGTATTTT.

This clonotype was seen a handful of times. The chain links TRBV28 to TRBJ2-1, with D possibly TRBD2 on 6 matching bases. The CDR3 is made up of 16 amino acids. Germline-derived CDR1 and CDR2 are MDHEN and SYDVKM. V lost 4 bases to trimming and J lost 0 bases, with 13 bases between them. CDR3 DNA sequence: TGTGCCAGCAGTTACCTTTCCGGGGGCTCCTACAATGAGCAGTTCTTC. This translates into CASSYLSGGSYNEQFF. The full variable domain, with the rest looked up from reference TRBV28 and TRBJ2-1, is DVKVTQSSRYLVKRTGEKVFLECVQDMDHENMFWYRQDPGLGLRLIYFSYDVKMKEKGDIPEGYSVSREKKERFSLILESASTNQTSMYLCASSYLSGGSYNEQFFGPGTRLTVL.

The chain employs TRBV20-1 and TRBJ2-5, with 8 bases aligning to TRBD2. The J call may not be correct, given that the DNA end is closer to TRBJ2-1. Germline CDR1 reads DFQATT; CDR2 reads SNEGSKA (reference sequence). This CDR3 comprises 15 residues. The CDR3 region is CSANPRVAGTNEQFF. DNA for the CDR3: TGCAGTGCTAACCCCCGGGTAGCGGGGACCAATGAGCAGTTCTTC.

The table lists this clonotype with a few counts. The chain combines TRBV3-1 with TRBJ1-5; possibly TRBD1 for D (5 bases). V lost 5 bases and J lost 3, with 11 bases in between. The CDR3 runs 14 residues. Germline V lookup: CDR1 LGHDT, CDR2 YNNKEL (reference sequence). CDR3 residues: CASSAGTFNQPQHF. The CDR3 DNA follows: TGTGCCAGCAGCGCCGGGACCTTCAATCAGCCCCAGCATTTT. Variable domain in full (rest from reference TRBV3-1 and TRBJ1-5): DTAVSQTPKYLVTQMGNDKSIKCEQNLGHDTMYWYKQDSKKFLKIMFSYNNKELIINETVPNRFSPKSPDKAHLNLHINSLELGDSAVYFCASSAGTFNQPQHFGDGTRLSIL.

The rearrangement uses TRBV5-6 and TRBJ2-7, with 8 bases matching TRBD1. In germline, CDR1 is SGHDT, CDR2 YYEEEE. With V trimmed by 7 bases and J by 1 base, 7 bases remained unmatched. CDR3 length equals 14 residues. CDR3 amino acids: CASCRQGKSYEQYF. The DNA for the CDR3 is TGTGCCAGCTGTAGACAGGGGAAGTCCTACGAGCAGTACTTC. Filled out from reference TRBV5-6 and TRBJ2-7, the complete variable domain reads DAGVTQSPTHLIKTRGQQVTLRCSPKSGHDTVSWYQQALGQGPQFIFQYYEEEERQRGNFPDRFSGHQFPNYSSELNVNALLLGDSALYLCASCRQGKSYEQYFGPGTRLTVT.

This clonotype was observed a few times. CDR3 nucleotides: TGCGCCAGCAGACCTAGCGGAGAGGAGGGGGAGCTGTTTTTT. Translation: CASRPSGEEGELFF. This chain uses TRBV10-1 with TRBJ2-2; 7 bases match TRBD2. The CDR3 is made up of 14 amino acids. From germline, CDR1 is WNHNN and CDR2 SYGVQD (reference sequence). With V trimmed by 6 bases and J by 8 bases, 9 bases remained unmatched.

V and J are TRBV7-3 and TRBJ2-3, with 10 positions matching TRBD2. After removal of 3 bases from V and 2 bases from J, the junction contained 5 bases not matched to a gene. Germline V gene data show CDR1 as SGHTA and CDR2 as FQGTGA. CDR3 size: 16 residues. CDR3 nucleotides: TGTGCCAGCAGCTTTCTAGCGGGGGCCAACACAGATACGCAGTATTTT. As protein: CASSFLAGANTDTQYF.

The chain recombines TRBV20-1 with TRBJ2-5; the match to TRBD2 covers 8 bases. V shed 6 bases, J shed 1 base, and the junction held 10 bases outside the gene matches. Per the germline V gene, CDR1 is DFQATT and CDR2 is SNEGSKA (reference sequence). The CDR3 totals 15 residues. CDR3 sequence (DNA): TGCAGTGCCCATGATTACGGGGGGGCCCAAGAGACCCAGTACTTC. This sequence encodes CSAHDYGGAQETQYF.

J is TRBJ2-4 and V is TRBV5-1, with 14 bases aligning to TRBD2. Per the germline V gene, CDR1 is SGHRS and CDR2 is YFSETQ. The V and J ends lost 3 bases and 2 bases, in that order; junction bases with no gene match: 10. The CDR3 runs to 19 residues. The CDR3 bases are TGCGCCAGCAGCTCCCGGACTAGCGGGGGGCCCACTTCCAAAAACATTCAGTACTTC. Amino acids: CASSSRTSGGPTSKNIQYF.

V usage is TRBV20-1 and J usage is TRBJ2-4, with 8 bases fitting TRBD2. The germline V gene encodes CDR1 DFQATT and CDR2 SNEGSKA (reference sequence). V was clipped by 4 bases and J by 6 bases; unmatched bases: 17. This CDR3 has 17 amino acids. CDR3 region: CSANSENSGAYLNIQYF. The CDR3 bases are TGCAGTGCTAACAGCGAGAATAGCGGGGCTTACTTAAACATTCAGTACTTC.

On this clonotype itself: One end of the junction does not line up with germline, which may come from a read error. The V gene is TRBV5-5, the J gene TRBJ1-4; D possibly corresponds to TRBD1 (5 bases). The CDR3 spans 13 residues. Germline CDR1 and CDR2: SGHKS and YYEKEE (reference sequence). CDR3 nucleotides: TGTGACAGCAGCCGACAGCCGGGAGAAAAACTGTTTTTT. Protein product: CDSSRQPGEKLFF.